One and the same sample provided the 9 T cell receptor beta chains below, sequenced in a study of T cells in Graves' hyperthyroidism and ophthalmopathy. RNA transcripts yielded amplified TCR beta CDR3 regions. The HTBI primer set drove a first-round RT-PCR of the TCR CDR3. In TCRdb, the multiplex PCR reads were re-called with MiXCR into one record per CDR3 protein. The table lists about 480,000 distinct CDR3 sequences, over 13% of them singletons. Specimen: blood. These receptors were obtained from a young woman with Graves' hyperthyroidism.

This clonotype was picked up a small number of times. This rearrangement joins TRBV12-3 or TRBV12-4 to TRBJ2-2; D possibly uses TRBD1 or TRBD2 (5 bases each). V lost 9 bases to trimming and J lost 2 bases, with 16 bases between them. The CDR3 consists of 15 residues. The CDR3: CASSPPGPNTGELFF. The CDR3 bases are TGTGCCAGTTCGCCTCCGGGACCTAACACCGGGGAGCTGTTTTTT.

In its sample, this clonotype was seen many times. This sequence joins TRBV20-1 and TRBJ2-1, with 10 nucleotides matching TRBD2. The CDR3 loop spans 16 amino acids. Germline V gene sequence: CDR1 DFQATT, CDR2 SNEGSKA (reference sequence). After removal of 5 bases from V and 8 bases from J, the junction contained 15 bases not matched to a gene. The CDR3 region has the DNA TGCAGTGCTGTCGAGAGCGGGAGGGGAAGTATGTATGAGCAGTTCTTC. Translation: CSAVESGRGSMYEQFF.

This clonotype was observed at least ten times. The chain carries TRBV12-3 or TRBV12-4 and TRBJ2-7; 10 positions agree with TRBD2. This CDR3 region has 14 residues. After removal of 5 bases from V and 5 bases from J, the junction contained 6 bases not matched to a gene. The CDR3 sequence is CASSMLAGVDEQYF. The CDR3 DNA follows: TGTGCCAGCAGTATGCTAGCGGGAGTTGACGAGCAGTACTTC.

In its sample, this clonotype was seen many times. This chain joins TRBV27 and TRBJ1-1; D gene unclear. The CDR3 contains 11 residues. Germline lookup yields CDR1 MNHEY and CDR2 SMNVEV (reference sequence). Trimming removed 6 bases at V and 6 bases at J, with 8 bases between. CDR3 DNA: TGTGCCAGCAGCCTCGGCGCTGAAGCTTTCTTT. It is translated as CASSLGAEAFF.

There are many counts of this clonotype. This chain joins TRBV12-5 and TRBJ2-5; D may match TRBD1 or TRBD2 (6 bases each). V dropped 3 bases and J dropped 3 bases, with 8 bases sitting between them. Germline V gene sequence: CDR1 LGHNT, CDR2 FRNRAP. The CDR3 sequence is 13 residues long. DNA for the CDR3: TGTGCTAGTGGTTTCGGGGGCGAAGAGACCCAGTACTTC. Translating it yields CASGFGGEETQYF.

This chain joins TRBV5-1 and TRBJ1-1; D call uncertain. V was cut by 3 bases and J by 5 bases, with 14 bases left in between. Per germline, CDR1 SGHRS and CDR2 YFSETQ. This CDR3 spans 14 amino acids. Here the CDR3 reads CASSSYSVGTEAFF. The CDR3 DNA reads as TGCGCCAGCAGCTCATACTCGGTGGGAACTGAAGCTTTCTTT.

The table lists this clonotype with many counts. The rearrangement uses TRBV28 and TRBJ1-1; 8 positions agree with TRBD1. Germline CDR1 reads MDHEN; CDR2 reads SYDVKM. The trim removed 6 bases at V and 5 bases at J, leaving 8 bases unmatched. The CDR3 runs 14 residues. This CDR3 is CASRLNRGRTEAFF. The CDR3 coding sequence is TGTGCCAGCAGACTAAACAGGGGGAGGACTGAAGCTTTCTTT.

This clonotype was recorded a few times. The chain combines TRBV10-2 with TRBJ2-7; D is ambiguous. Trimming stripped 6 bases from V and 5 bases from J, with 11 bases between. Germline V CDR1 and CDR2: WSHSY, SAAADI. This CDR3 is 12 amino acids long. Here the CDR3 reads CASSHQGDEQYV. The CDR3 DNA follows: TGCGCCAGCAGCCACCAAGGAGACGAGCAGTACGTC.

This clonotype was found many times. This chain joins TRBV6-5 and TRBJ2-3; TRBD1 aligns across 9 bases. In germline, CDR1 is MNHEY, CDR2 SVGAGI. The CDR3 covers 15 residues. Trimming cost V 1 base and J 7 bases; bases outside gene matches: 6. CDR3 loop: CASSYYGTGSYTQYF. The CDR3 DNA follows: TGTGCCAGCAGTTACTACGGGACAGGGAGCTATACGCAGTATTTT.